These 2 T cell receptor beta chains originate from one sample sequenced in a study of CD8 T cells in Susac syndrome. cDNA came from roughly 0.47 to 1 ug RNA primed by random hexamers. TCRdb re-derived calls from the immunoSEQ multiplex PCR reads in MiXCR, one entry per CDR3 protein. Among about 300,000 distinct CDR3 sequences listed, 65% to 90% were seen once. The sequencing sample was made of CD8+ T cells from PBMCs. These receptors were obtained from a human donor with multiple sclerosis.

CDR3 loop: CSALEAGSYNEQFF. CDR3 bases: TGCAGTGCCCTCGAGGCGGGTTCCTACAATGAGCAGTTCTTC. This chain connects TRBV20-1 to TRBJ2-1; D is possibly TRBD2 (5 bases). The V gene lost 6 bases and the J gene lost 1 base, with 13 bases spanning the gap. From germline, CDR1 is DFQATT and CDR2 SNEGSKA (reference sequence). The CDR3 runs 14 residues.

The V and J genes are TRBV27 and TRBJ2-3; D tentatively fits TRBD1 or TRBD2 (5 bases each). V lost 4 bases, J lost 3 bases, and 23 bases lay in between. CDR1 is MNHEY and CDR2 is SMNVEV in the germline V gene (reference sequence). The CDR3 loop spans 18 amino acids. This CDR3 reads CASSSDSGGGPGTDTQYF. DNA of the CDR3: TGTGCCAGCAGTTCAGACAGTGGGGGTGGCCCCGGTACAGATACGCAGTATTTT.